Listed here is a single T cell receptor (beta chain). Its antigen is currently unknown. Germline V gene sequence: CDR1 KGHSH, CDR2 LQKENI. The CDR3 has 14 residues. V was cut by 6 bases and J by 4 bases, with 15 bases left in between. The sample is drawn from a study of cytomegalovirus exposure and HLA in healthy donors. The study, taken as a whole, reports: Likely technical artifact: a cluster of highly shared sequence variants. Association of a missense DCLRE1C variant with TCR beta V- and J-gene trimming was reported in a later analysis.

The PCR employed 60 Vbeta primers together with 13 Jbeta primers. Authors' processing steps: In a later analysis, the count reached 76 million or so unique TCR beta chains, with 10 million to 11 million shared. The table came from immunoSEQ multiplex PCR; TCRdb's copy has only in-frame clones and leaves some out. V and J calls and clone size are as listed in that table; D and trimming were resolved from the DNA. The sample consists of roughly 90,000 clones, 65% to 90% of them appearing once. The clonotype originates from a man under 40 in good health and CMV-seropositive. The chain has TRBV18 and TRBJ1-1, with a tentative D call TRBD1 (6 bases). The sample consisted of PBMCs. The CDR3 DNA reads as TGTGCCAGCTCTCTACAGGGATCGAGCACTGAAGCTTTCTTT. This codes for CASSLQGSSTEAFF.